This T cell receptor beta chain was profiled in a study of quantifying T cell responses using KT2 cells (dated by TCRdb to 2016 to 2017). Turning to the overall study: RNA was DNase-treated and reverse transcribed with TCR alpha and beta constant-region primers, mostly using SuperScript III. The efficiency of the T4 ligation step under optimum conditions was estimated to be above 9%. To avoid over-amplification, PCR2 was carried out as a SYBR Green qPCR and halted once a predetermined fluorescence threshold was reached. The paper as a whole reports these results and caveats: Counts of KT2 alpha and beta sequences scaled linearly with input KT2 cell number over several orders of magnitude. Detection of KT2 sequences showed saturation at very high KT2 spike-in numbers. No side-by-side comparison between this pipeline and other TCR sequencing techniques was included in the study. Even at the lowest spike-in tested, roughly one KT2 cell per 100,000 PBMC, KT2 sequences were still detected.

CDR1 and CDR2 (MNHNY, SVGAGI) derive from the germline V gene (reference sequence). There are 15 amino acids in the CDR3, from cysteine to phenylalanine inclusive. Only CDR3 DNA is held: 45 bases, read in frame from base 1. Library construction relied on UMI-ligation and nested PCR. Using T4 RNA ligase 1, a single-stranded oligonucleotide bearing the Illumina SP2 sequence plus a UMI was ligated onto the 3' end of the cDNA. PCR1 was run for 4 cycles (98 degrees C for 15 s, 69 degrees C for 30 s, 72 degrees C for 40 s), and an equimolar mix of RC1.1 and RC1.2, covering TRBC1 and TRBC2, was used as the beta primer. From PCR2 onward, TCR alpha and beta chains were processed separately, and sample indices and Illumina adaptors were added. The UMI comprised 12 random nucleotides, as two hexamers separated by a spacer, placed after an 8-base spacer. Libraries were sequenced on an Illumina MiSeq using v2 2x251 paired-end chemistry, with eleven to twelve samples typically included per run. To boost diversity, each sequencing library was supplemented with PhiX DNA at roughly 4.5-7%. The authors' pipeline ran thus. Raw reads were converted to FASTQ with bcl2fastq and were demultiplexed by dual indices with Demultiplexor. V and J genes were assigned by Decombinator through tag matching that permitted a single base-pair mismatch. Using UMIs, Collapsinator corrected both sequencing errors and the frequency errors that come from PCR heterogeneity. CDR3Translator turned Decombinator identifiers into nucleotide sequence, translated that sequence into amino acids, and pulled out the CDR3 based on C- and N-terminal motifs. A cluster of KT2 sequences sharing one unique molecular identifier was counted as one distinct KT2 TCR. TCRdb passed the public sequencing reads through fastp at Q25 and MiXCR, retaining productive beta sequences. CDR3 protein sequences are deduplicated, and each keeps its most common genes and DNA. The V and J calls and clone size are TCRdb's, not the authors'. The sample table holds 39,000 or so distinct CDR3 sequences, of which over 15% were seen once. The leading ten clones occupy 40% to 45% of the sample.

To test the sensitivity and accuracy of the pipeline, known numbers of KT2, a T cell clone whose TCR had already been sequenced, were spiked into unfractionated PBMC. A range of KT2-to-PBMC ratios was produced by mixing KT2 cells with a fixed number of PBMC. As concerns this clonotype: This clone's antigen is unknown. Relative to the germline gene, one junction end is altered; a read error may explain this.

The sample was PBMCs spiked with cells of the T cell clone KT2. The clonotype was recovered from a human donor. The chain uses TRBV6-6 and TRBJ2-7; D gene: possibly TRBD1, on 5 matching bases. The nucleotide sequence is given as TGTGCCAGCAGTTACGGGCACCAGGGCTCCAACGAGCAGTACTTC. This encodes CASSYGHQGSNEQYF.